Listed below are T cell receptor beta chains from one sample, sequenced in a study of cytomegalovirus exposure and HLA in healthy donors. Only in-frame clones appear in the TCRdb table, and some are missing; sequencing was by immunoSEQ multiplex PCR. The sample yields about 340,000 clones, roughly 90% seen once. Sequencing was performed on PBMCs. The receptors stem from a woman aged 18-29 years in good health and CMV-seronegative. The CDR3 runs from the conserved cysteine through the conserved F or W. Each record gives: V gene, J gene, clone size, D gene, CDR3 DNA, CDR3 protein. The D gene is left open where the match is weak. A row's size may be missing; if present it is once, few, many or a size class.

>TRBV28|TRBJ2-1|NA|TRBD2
TGTGCCTGCCGGGACTATCGAAATGAGCAGTTCTTC
CACRDYRNEQFF
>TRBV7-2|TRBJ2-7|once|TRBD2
TGTGCCAGCAGCCCCTCCCCGGGACTAGGGACCCTGGAGCAGTACTTC
CASSPSPGLGTLEQYF
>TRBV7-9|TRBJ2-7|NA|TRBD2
TGTGCCAGCAGCAGTCCGGGACTAGCGTTCACCTACGAGCAGTACTTC
CASSSPGLAFTYEQYF
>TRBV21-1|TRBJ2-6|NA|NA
TGTGCCAGCAGCAAAGGGACGGACAGGGCAGGGGCCAACGTCCTGACTTTC
CASSKGTDRAGANVLTF
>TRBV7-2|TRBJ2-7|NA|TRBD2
TGTGCCAGCAGCTTGGCGACGGGACTAGCGGGAGGCTACGAGCAGTACTTC
CASSLATGLAGGYEQYF
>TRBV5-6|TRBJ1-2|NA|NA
TGTGCCAGCAGCTTTTCGGGGGGCTACACCTTC
CASSFSGGYTF
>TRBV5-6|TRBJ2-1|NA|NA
TGTGCCAGCAGCTCCACTCCGGCAGGAGAGCAGTTCTTC
CASSSTPAGEQFF
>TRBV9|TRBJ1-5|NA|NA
TGTGCCAGCCTACAGCCCCAGCATTTT
CASLQPQHF
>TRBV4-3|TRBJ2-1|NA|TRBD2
TGCGCCAGCAGCCAAGAGGAGACTAGCGATCTATTCTCCTACAATGAGCAGTTCTTC
CASSQEETSDLFSYNEQFF
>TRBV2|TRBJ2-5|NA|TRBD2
TGTGCCACCGCCCCTCCTAGCGGGAGCCAAGAGACCCAGTACTTC
CATAPPSGSQETQYF
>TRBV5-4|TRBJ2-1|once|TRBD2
TGTGCCAGCAGCTTGGAACTAGCGGGCAACAATGAGCAGTTCTTC
CASSLELAGNNEQFF
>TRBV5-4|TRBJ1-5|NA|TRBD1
TGTGCCAGCAGCTTTACAGGGGGCGCAAGCAATCAGCCCCAGCATTTT
CASSFTGGASNQPQHF
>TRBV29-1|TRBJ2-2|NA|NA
TGCAGCGGGGGGGTAACCGGGGAGCTGTTTTTT
CSGGVTGELFF
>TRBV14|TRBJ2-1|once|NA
TGTGCCAGCAGCCCCGTAGGGGCTGGGGAGTTCTTC
CASSPVGAGEFF
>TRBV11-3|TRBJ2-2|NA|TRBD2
TGTGCCAGCAGCTTAGCCCGAACTAGCGGGTACACCGGGGAGCTGTTTTTT
CASSLARTSGYTGELFF
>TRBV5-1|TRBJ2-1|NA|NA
TGCGCCAGCAGCACCGACCAGGTCGTCCACAATGAGCAGTTCTTC
CASSTDQVVHNEQFF
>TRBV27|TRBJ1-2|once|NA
TGTGCCAGCAGCCGCTCGGCCTTAGGGGACTATGGCTACACCTTC
CASSRSALGDYGYTF
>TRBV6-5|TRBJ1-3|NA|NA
TGTGCCAGCAGTTACTCGCCAGGGGCAGGAAACACCATATATTTT
CASSYSPGAGNTIYF
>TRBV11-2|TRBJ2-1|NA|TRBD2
TGTGCCAGCAGCTTGGAGGAGGGAGGGCCGTTTCTGAATGAGCAGTTCTTC
CASSLEEGGPFLNEQFF
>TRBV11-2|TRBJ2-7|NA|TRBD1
TGTGCCAGCAGCTTATCCACAGGGGGCGGCTACGAGCAGTACTTC
CASSLSTGGGYEQYF
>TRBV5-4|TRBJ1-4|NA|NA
TGTGCCAGCAGCTCCGGGGGTGAAAAACTGTTTTTT
CASSSGGEKLFF
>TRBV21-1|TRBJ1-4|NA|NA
TGTGCCAGCAGCAAAGCCGCGGCCAGGGGGAAGGTAACTAATGAAAAACTGTTTTTT
CASSKAAARGKVTNEKLFF
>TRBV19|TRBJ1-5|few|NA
TGTGCCAGTAGTATGGTCACCGAGGGGCCCCAGCATTTT
CASSMVTEGPQHF
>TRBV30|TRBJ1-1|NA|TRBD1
TGTGCCTGGAGTTTCGGGGACAGGGGCACTGAAGCTTTCTTT
CAWSFGDRGTEAFF
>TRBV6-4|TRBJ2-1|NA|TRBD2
TGTGCCAGCAGTGAGACTAGCGGGATAGGTAATGAGCAGTTCTTC
CASSETSGIGNEQFF
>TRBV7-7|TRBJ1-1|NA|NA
TGTGCCAGCAGCGAAAGTAGGGGCACTGAAGCTTTCTTT
CASSESRGTEAFF
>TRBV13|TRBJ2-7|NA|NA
TGTGCCAGCAGCAGGGGCCTCTACGAGCAGTACTTC
CASSRGLYEQYF
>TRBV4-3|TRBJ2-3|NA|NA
TGCGCCAGCAGCCCGGGCCCGGGGGGCTACACAGATACGCAGTATTTT
CASSPGPGGYTDTQYF
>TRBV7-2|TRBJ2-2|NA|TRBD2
TGTGCCAGCAGCTTACCTAGCGGGAATAACGGGGAGCTGTTTTTT
CASSLPSGNNGELFF
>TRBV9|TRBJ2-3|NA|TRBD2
TGTGCCAGCAGCATCATGGGACTAGCGGACACAGATACGCAGTATTTT
CASSIMGLADTDTQYF
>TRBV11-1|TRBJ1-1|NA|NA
TGTGCCAGCAGGAAGCGGGGGGACCCGTATATGAACACTGAAGCTTTCTTT
CASRKRGDPYMNTEAFF